The clone carrying this T cell receptor beta chain appeared many times. The antigen remains undetermined. This entry comes from a study of regulatory T cells in long-lasting Graves disease. Study findings and constraints: Persistent cases of Graves' showed reduced TCR diversity relative to newly diagnosed patients.

Germline lookup yields CDR1 KGHSH and CDR2 LQKENI. V lost 4 bases to trimming and J lost 5 bases, with 6 bases between them. The CDR3 contains 12 residues. Time point reported: newly diagnosed GD, antithyroid drugs for less than 3 months. The TCR library was prepared using RNA isolated from PBMCs. Roughly 10-milliliter peripheral blood samples went into EDTA tubes. With iRepertoire HTBI primers and Arm-PCR of CDR3 regions, TCR beta libraries were built. TCRdb reprocessed the multiplex PCR reads with MiXCR, giving one entry per CDR3 protein. The sample lists more than 300,000 distinct CDR3 sequences, around 16% occurring once. These records were also assigned to another study, of T cells in Graves' hyperthyroidism and ophthalmopathy. From that study: In simple terms, a model built on 13 V-J features told ophthalmopathy apart from stable hyperthyroidism.

The receptor comes from a woman younger than 35 with Graves disease. This chain uses TRBV18 with TRBJ2-1; D ambiguous. Sequencing used peripheral blood mononuclear cells (PBMCs), obtained at new diagnosis, from a patient treated with antithyroid drugs. The CDR3 loop is CASSHSDNEQFF. The CDR3 DNA reads as TGTGCCAGCTCACATTCCGACAATGAGCAGTTCTTC.